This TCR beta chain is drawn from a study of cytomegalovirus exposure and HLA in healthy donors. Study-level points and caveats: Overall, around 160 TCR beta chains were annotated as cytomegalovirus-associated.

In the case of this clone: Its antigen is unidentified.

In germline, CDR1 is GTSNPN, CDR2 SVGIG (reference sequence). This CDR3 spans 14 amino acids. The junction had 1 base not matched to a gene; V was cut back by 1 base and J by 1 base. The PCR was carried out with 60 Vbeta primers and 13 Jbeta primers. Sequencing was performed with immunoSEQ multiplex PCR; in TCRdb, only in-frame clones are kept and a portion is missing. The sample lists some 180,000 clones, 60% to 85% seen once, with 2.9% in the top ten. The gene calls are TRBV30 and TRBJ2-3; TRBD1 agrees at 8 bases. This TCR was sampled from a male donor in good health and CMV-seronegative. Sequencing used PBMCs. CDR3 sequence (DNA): TGTGCCTGGAGTGGGGGACAGGGCACAGATACGCAGTATTTT. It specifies CAWSGGQGTDTQYF.